The sequence of this T cell receptor (beta chain) was determined in a study of blood T cell repertoires in COVID-19. For the study at large: PBMCs, B-cell-depleted T cells, or T cells were the source of the cDNA or gDNA that made up the material.

Original analysis: Nucleated cell number was recorded as an estimate derived from reference gene primer amplification. Sequencing was performed with immunoSEQ multiplex PCR; in TCRdb, only in-frame clones are kept and a portion is missing. V, J and clone size are those of that table, while D and trimming were read from the DNA. Of hundreds of thousands of clones listed, over 75% are singletons. This clone was picked up one time. The CDR3 is 15 amino acids. Germline V lookup: CDR1 LNHDA, CDR2 SQIVND (reference sequence). V shed 9 bases and J shed 1 base, with 18 bases lying between them. The V and J genes are TRBV19 and TRBJ1-2; TRBD1 is a possible D gene (5 bases). Sequencing used peripheral blood. This TCR came from a human donor in a cohort sampled during active COVID-19. CDR3 in amino acids: CASQGRFGDNYGYTF. The CDR3 DNA reads as TGTGCCAGCCAGGGCCGTTTTGGGGATAACTATGGCTACACCTTC. The whole variable domain, remainder taken from reference TRBV19 and TRBJ1-2, is DGGITQSPKYLFRKEGQNVTLSCEQNLNHDAMYWYRQDPGQGLRLIYYSQIVNDFQKGDIAEGYSVSREKKESFPLTVTSAQKNPTAFYLCASQGRFGDNYGYTFGSGTRLTVV.